Reported below is one TCR beta chain. This CDR3 contains 12 residues. Trimming shortened V by 2 bases and J by 9 bases, and 8 bases separated the two germline ends. CDR1 and CDR2 (germline): MNHEY, SMNVEV (reference sequence). The data derive from a study of blood T cell repertoires in COVID-19. The overall study: Samples of COVID-19 (acute and convalescent) were obtained from the United States, Italy and Spain. The analysed material was cDNA or gDNA that came from T cells, B-cell-depleted T cells, or PBMCs.

Authors' data handling: The assay estimated nucleated cells by amplifying reference gene primers. The repertoire was sequenced with immunoSEQ multiplex PCR; TCRdb's copy has only in-frame clones and lacks some. For V, J and clone size, that table is used; D and trimming come from the DNA. This repertoire shows 150,000 to 200,000 clones, just under 90% found once; its top ten account for 3.7%. The source material was peripheral blood. The chain recombines TRBV27 with TRBJ2-1; TRBD2 might be the D (6 bases). The source is a man aged 18 to 29 with active or convalescent COVID-19. In DNA form, the CDR3 reads TGTGCCAGCAGTTTAGCGGGGTCTGAGCAGTTCTTC. Translation: CASSLAGSEQFF.